This T cell receptor beta chain is drawn from a study of blood T cell repertoires in COVID-19. Overall study context: PBMCs, B-cell-depleted T cells, or T cells provided the cDNA or gDNA that made up the material.

In the original analysis: Researchers report that nucleated cell counts were estimated from reference gene primer amplification. This table comes from immunoSEQ multiplex PCR, and its TCRdb copy is limited to in-frame clones, with some not included. V, J and clone size are taken as reported in that table, and D and trimming were inferred from the DNA itself. This table holds around 76,000 clones, around nine tenths found once. The CDR3 length is 15 residues. Germline assignment: CDR1 LNHDA and CDR2 SQIVND (reference sequence). With V trimmed by 3 bases and J by 4 bases, 6 bases remained unmatched. The genes are TRBV19 and TRBJ1-3; TRBD1 matches 7 bases. Sequencing was performed on peripheral blood. The TCR comes from a human donor in a cohort sampled during active COVID-19. This chain's CDR3 is CASSMLAGGGNTIYF. The DNA of the CDR3 is TGTGCCAGTAGTATGCTGGCAGGGGGAGGAAACACCATATATTTT.